This T cell receptor beta chain was captured by sequencing in a study of cytomegalovirus exposure and HLA in healthy donors. Study-wide results and limits: The later analysis indicated that the majority of CMV-associated TCR beta chains appeared HLA-restricted. CMV serostatus was the sole immune exposure data available.

Trimming removed 5 bases from V and 8 bases from J; junction bases left unmatched: 11. The CDR3 contains 15 residues. The germline V gene encodes CDR1 SNHLY and CDR2 FYNNEI. This clone was detected a few times. No antigen is known for it. Primers for the PCR totalled 60 Vbeta and 13 Jbeta. Profiling relied on immunoSEQ multiplex PCR, and the TCRdb table lists in-frame clones only, not all of them. The sample holds 170,000 or so clones, 80% to 85% seen once. This receptor was obtained from a man aged 45-65 years in good health and CMV-seronegative. The sequencing sample was made of PBMCs. The chain has TRBV2 and TRBJ1-4; the match to TRBD1 covers 7 bases. CDR3 nucleotide sequence: TGTGCCAGCAGTCTCGAACAGGGGATACGGGAAAAACTGTTTTTT. Translated: CASSLEQGIREKLFF.